This T cell receptor (beta chain) was captured by sequencing in a study of T cell responses to AZD1222 COVID-19 vaccine. Study-wide results and limits: Rises in breadth and depth of Spike-specific TCRs came after two AZD1222 doses. Reports indicate that nearly half of spike-specific TCRs are directed at unmutated variant regions.

Germline values: CDR1 SGHRS, CDR2 YFSETQ. The CDR3 loop spans 13 amino acids. V shed 7 bases, J shed 0 bases, and the junction held 1 base outside the gene matches. Clones were read by immunoSEQ multiplex PCR, and TCRdb kept only the in-frame ones, dropping some. The sample has about 140,000 clones, about 88% seen once. In the case of this clone: Its antigen is currently unknown.

This receptor was identified in an adult in good health. The chain employs TRBV5-1 and TRBJ1-1, with 9 bases identical to TRBD1. This sample comprised peripheral blood, obtained on day 0 of AZD1222 vaccination. In nucleotides, the CDR3 is TGCGCCAGCTGGGACAGGGTGAACACTGAAGCTTTCTTT. Its translation: CASWDRVNTEAFF.